The 20 T cell receptor beta chains given below trace back to one sample, sequenced in a study of graft-versus-host responses after intestinal transplantation. The data were produced by immunoSEQ multiplex PCR, yet TCRdb's version contains in-frame clones alone and is incomplete. In the table there are about 15,000 clones, just under 75% of which are singletons. Intraepithelial and lamina propria lymphocytes were freed from processed graft tissue. Sequencing was performed on ileum tissue, taken 14 days after transplant. The source is a human patient who received an intestinal transplant, so some T cells may come from the graft donor.

V usage is TRBV6-6 and J usage is TRBJ2-5, with 12 bases aligning to TRBD2. The CDR3 is 15 residues long. Unmatched junction bases numbered 8, after V lost 6 bases and J lost 6 bases. CDR1 and CDR2 (germline): MNHNY, SVGAGI (reference sequence). The DNA for the CDR3 is TGTGCCAGCAGCCTGACTAGCGGGGGTGGAAAGACCCAGTACTTC. This codes for CASSLTSGGGKTQYF.

CDR3: CASSYSGSGANVLTF. In nucleotides, the CDR3 is TGTGCCAGCAGTTACTCAGGGTCTGGGGCCAACGTCCTGACTTTC. J is TRBJ2-6 and V is TRBV6-5; D call uncertain. The V gene's germline CDR1 is MNHEY and CDR2 SVGAGI. Deletions cut 0 bases from V and 1 base from J, with 4 bases between. This CDR3 comprises 15 residues.

J is TRBJ2-7 and V is TRBV5-5; 10 positions match TRBD2. The CDR3 loop spans 16 amino acids. The ends lost 0 bases at V and 2 bases at J; junction bases unmatched: 5. CDR1 is SGHKS, CDR2 YYEKEE, per germline (reference sequence). In DNA, the CDR3 is TGTGCCAGCAGCTTGGCCCCTAGCGGGGGAACCTACGAGCAGTACTTC. Its protein product is CASSLAPSGGTYEQYF.

This sequence joins TRBV9 and TRBJ2-1; 9 bases are shared with TRBD1. This CDR3 has 18 amino acids. The germline CDR1 and CDR2 sequences are SGDLS and YYNGEE. Trimming cost V 7 bases and J 2 bases; bases outside gene matches: 16. The CDR3 here is CASCQRDRERQTYNEQFF. For the CDR3, the DNA is TGTGCCAGCTGCCAACGGGACAGGGAACGACAAACCTACAATGAGCAGTTCTTC.

In its sample, this clone was seen once. This CDR3 reads CASSVTSGRASEQFF. CDR3 nucleotides: TGTGCCAGCAGCGTAACTAGCGGGAGGGCCAGTGAGCAGTTCTTC. V is TRBV11-1 and J is TRBJ2-1; the match to TRBD2 covers 13 bases. CDR1 and CDR2 (germline): SGHAT, FQDESV (reference sequence). V shed 5 bases and J 9 bases; nucleotides not matched to a gene: 7. The CDR3 is 15 residues long.

The chain has TRBV9 and TRBJ2-1; D gene unclear. The CDR3 is made up of 12 amino acids. Germline CDR1 reads SGDLS; CDR2 reads YYNGEE. V was trimmed by 7 bases and J by 7 bases, leaving 12 bases between them. The CDR3 loop reads CASGFEMNEQFF. In DNA, the CDR3 is TGTGCCAGCGGCTTCGAAATGAATGAGCAGTTCTTC.

J is TRBJ1-5 and V is TRBV19; D unclear. CDR3 length: 13 residues. CDR1 and CDR2 (germline): LNHDA, SQIVND (reference sequence). V was cut by 1 base and J by 7 bases, with 8 bases left in between. The CDR3 here is CASSIGAWQPQHF. CDR3 nucleotides: TGTGCCAGTAGTATAGGGGCTTGGCAGCCCCAGCATTTT.

The sample holds one count of this clone. This rearrangement joins TRBV11-2 to TRBJ1-1, with no clear D. Germline assignment: CDR1 SGHAT and CDR2 FQNNGV. V lost 5 bases and J lost 4, with 11 bases in between. This CDR3 has 13 amino acids. CDR3: CASSRTTGTEAFF. In DNA form, the CDR3 reads TGTGCCAGCAGCAGAACCACCGGCACTGAAGCTTTCTTT.

CDR3 nucleotides: TGTGCCAGCAGCCGGGACAGGGCCTCTGGGGCCAACGTCCTGACTTTC. It translates to CASSRDRASGANVLTF. V is TRBV13 and J is TRBJ2-6; 9 bases match TRBD1. The CDR3 covers 16 residues. V was clipped by 5 bases and J by 0 bases; unmatched bases: 2. Germline CDR1 is PRHDT and CDR2 is FYEKMQ (reference sequence).

V gene TRBV5-5 combines with J gene TRBJ1-1, with D unclear. This CDR3 is 14 amino acids long. Trimming took 2 bases from V and 0 from J, leaving 8 bases between them. CDR1 is SGHKS, CDR2 YYEKEE, per germline (reference sequence). The CDR3, as DNA: TGTGCCAGCAGCTTATTGACACTGAACACTGAAGCTTTCTTT. It codes for CASSLLTLNTEAFF.

The J gene is TRBJ2-1, the V gene TRBV29-1; 9 bases line up with TRBD1. This CDR3 region has 14 residues. CDR1 is SQVTM and CDR2 is ANQGSEA in the germline V gene. V gave up 6 bases and J gave up 6 bases; unmatched junction bases: 9. Here the CDR3 DNA reads TGCAGCGTAGGGGGACAGGGATCTCGCAATGAGCAGTTCTTC. It codes for CSVGGQGSRNEQFF.

This chain's CDR3 is CASSILAPSYNEQFF. CDR3 nucleotides: TGTGCCAGCAGCATCCTCGCCCCGAGCTACAATGAGCAGTTCTTC. This sequence joins TRBV2 and TRBJ2-1; the D is unclear. Germline values: CDR1 SNHLY, CDR2 FYNNEI. Trimming removed 6 bases at V and 3 bases at J, with 15 bases between. The CDR3 runs 15 residues. Looking up the rest from reference TRBV2 and TRBJ2-1 gives the full variable domain: EPEVTQTPSHQVTQMGQEVILRCVPISNHLYFYWYRQILGQKVEFLVSFYNNEISEKSEIFDDQFSVERPDGSNFTLKIRSTKLEDSAMYFCASSILAPSYNEQFFGPGTRLTVL.

The chain combines TRBV14 with TRBJ2-3, with D possibly being TRBD1 (6 bases). This CDR3 is built from 16 residues. CDR1 is SGHDN, CDR2 FVKESK, per germline. Trimming took off 2 bases at V and 2 bases at J, with 14 bases between the two ends. This chain's CDR3 is CASSQLRTANTDTQYF. The DNA of the CDR3 is TGTGCCAGCAGCCAACTCAGGACAGCAAACACAGATACGCAGTATTTT.

This clone was observed a handful of times. The gene calls are TRBV2 and TRBJ1-5; D gene unclear. This CDR3 is 12 amino acids long. The V and J ends lost 3 bases and 6 bases respectively, with 6 bases between them. Germline values: CDR1 SNHLY, CDR2 FYNNEI. The CDR3 sequence: CASSETVQPQHF. The CDR3 DNA reads as TGTGCCAGCAGTGAGACGGTTCAGCCCCAGCATTTT.

V is TRBV28 and J is TRBJ2-7, with no clear D. Trimming left V 2 bases short and J 6 bases short, with 2 bases between. This CDR3 region has 10 residues. The germline V gene encodes CDR1 MDHEN and CDR2 SYDVKM. As DNA, the CDR3 is TGTGCCAGCAGTTTAATCGAGCAGTACTTC. Amino acid sequence: CASSLIEQYF.

The genes are TRBV4-2 and TRBJ2-1; D may be TRBD2 (6 bases). The CDR3 totals 18 residues. Germline V gene data show CDR1 as LGHNA and CDR2 as YNFKEQ. V lost 1 base to trimming and J lost 4 bases, with 20 bases between them. In nucleotides, the CDR3 is TGTGCCAGCAGCCAAGGGACGACCTGGACTAAAGCATACAATGAGCAGTTCTTC. It yields the protein CASSQGTTWTKAYNEQFF.

The chain has TRBV2 and TRBJ1-1, with D hard to call. CDR3 length equals 14 residues. Germline loops: CDR1 SNHLY, CDR2 FYNNEI. The ends were cut back, 6 bases at V and 3 bases at J, with 14 bases in the middle. Written as DNA, the CDR3 is TGTGCCAGCAGACTACGACCCGATGACACTGAAGCTTTCTTT. This sequence encodes CASRLRPDDTEAFF.

The V and J genes are TRBV6-5 and TRBJ2-7; no definite D call. The CDR3 length is 13 residues. The V gene's germline CDR1 is MNHEY and CDR2 SVGAGI. The V end was cut by 0 bases, the J end by 3 bases, with 6 bases between. The CDR3: CASSYSADYEQYF. The CDR3 bases are TGTGCCAGCAGTTACTCGGCCGACTACGAGCAGTACTTC.

The chain joins TRBV30 to TRBJ1-6; 7 bases align to TRBD1. The germline V gene has CDR1 GTSNPN and CDR2 SVGIG (reference sequence). The CDR3 contains 14 residues. The J segment lost 10 bases and the V segment lost 2 bases, leaving 8 bases of the junction unmatched. The CDR3 here is CAWSIQGVASPLHF. The DNA for the CDR3 is TGTGCCTGGAGTATTCAGGGGGTAGCATCACCCCTCCACTTT.

The V call is TRBV11-2, the J call TRBJ2-7; a weak D match, TRBD1 (7 bases). Trimming removed 5 bases at V and 4 bases at J, with 15 bases between. The CDR3 spans 14 residues. Germline CDR1 is SGHAT and CDR2 is FQNNGV. The CDR3 bases are TGTGCCAGCAGCGCGGGCCAGGGGGGATACGAGCAGTACTTC. Translating gives CASSAGQGGYEQYF.